These 11 T cell receptor beta chains were all obtained from the same sample, sequenced in a study of memory CD4+ T cells and cytomegalovirus serostatus. Produced via immunoSEQ multiplex PCR; TCRdb's table is partial and in-frame only. The table records 45,000 to 60,000 clones, approximately 81% of them present only once. Single viable CD3+CD4+CD8-CD45RO+ cells were sorted as the memory CD4+ T cells. The specimen was memory CD4+ T cells from blood. The receptor source for this set is an adult in good health and CMV-seropositive.

This chain connects TRBV10-2 to TRBJ2-3; 16 nucleotides align to TRBD2. Germline loops: CDR1 WSHSY, CDR2 SAAADI. The junction had 6 bases not matched to a gene; V was cut back by 0 bases and J by 3 bases. CDR3 length equals 19 residues. The CDR3 sequence: CASSESGLAGGLWTDTQYF. As DNA, the CDR3 is TGCGCCAGCAGTGAGTCGGGACTAGCGGGGGGGCTGTGGACAGATACGCAGTATTTT.

CDR3 coding DNA: TGTGCCAGCACCCCGACAGGTCGGAACTTGGGACTGTTTTTT. It yields the protein CASTPTGRNLGLFF. The chain uses TRBV7-9 and TRBJ1-4; TRBD1 might be the D (6 bases). Germline CDR1 SEHNR, CDR2 FQNEAQ (reference sequence). This CDR3 is 14 amino acids long. The ends were cut back, 7 bases at V and 13 bases at J, with 22 bases in the middle.

A few counts support this clone. The V gene is TRBV7-9, the J gene TRBJ1-4; D remains ambiguous. The germline gives CDR1 SEHNR, CDR2 FQNEAQ (reference sequence). The CDR3 has 13 amino acids. Deletions cut 7 bases from V and 0 bases from J, with 6 bases between. The CDR3 DNA is TGTGCCAGCACCGGATCAACTAATGAAAAACTGTTTTTT. Amino acids: CASTGSTNEKLFF.

This chain links TRBV7-9 with TRBJ2-1, with TRBD2 matching over 10 bases. This CDR3 has 18 residues. Losses at the gene ends were 5 bases for V and 4 bases for J; bases not matched to a gene: 14. Germline V CDR1 and CDR2: SEHNR, FQNEAQ (reference sequence). CDR3 DNA: TGTGCCAGCAGCAACCGAAGGCTAGCGGGGGAGTTATACAATGAGCAGTTCTTC. Translating it yields CASSNRRLAGELYNEQFF.

The chain employs TRBV7-9 and TRBJ1-1; D call uncertain. Trimming stripped 5 bases from V and 2 bases from J, with 12 bases between. The germline gives CDR1 SEHNR, CDR2 FQNEAQ (reference sequence). The CDR3 loop spans 14 amino acids. The CDR3 region has the DNA TGTGCCAGCAGCCGAGGGAGGGAAAACACTGAAGCTTTCTTT. Translated: CASSRGRENTEAFF.

J is TRBJ2-7 and V is TRBV2, with D unclear. Germline V gene data show CDR1 as SNHLY and CDR2 as FYNNEI. Trimming shortened V by 6 bases and J by 0 bases, and 27 bases separated the two germline ends. The length of the CDR3 is 19 residues. The CDR3 protein is CASSVGWSWGTASSYEQYF. CDR3 DNA sequence: TGTGCCAGCAGCGTGGGTTGGAGTTGGGGAACAGCAAGCTCCTACGAGCAGTACTTC.

The rearrangement joins TRBV5-6 to TRBJ1-4; D gene unclear. The CDR3 is 14 amino acids. Trimming cost V 4 bases and J 6 bases, with 13 bases left between them. Germline V gene data show CDR1 as SGHDT and CDR2 as YYEEEE. The CDR3 protein is CASSALGRDEKLFF. CDR3 nucleotide sequence: TGTGCCAGCAGCGCTCTTGGGAGAGATGAAAAACTGTTTTTT.

This clone was seen more than once but under ten times. The chain couples TRBV2 to TRBJ1-4; tentatively, D is TRBD1 (5 bases). The germline gives CDR1 SNHLY, CDR2 FYNNEI. V lost 9 bases to trimming and J lost 4 bases, with 9 bases between them. This CDR3 is built from 12 residues. DNA of the CDR3: TGTGCCAGTGGGACGGATAATGAAAAACTGTTTTTT. Residues: CASGTDNEKLFF.

V is TRBV5-4 and J is TRBJ1-1; D unclear. Trimming shortened V by 5 bases and J by 2 bases, and 4 bases separated the two germline ends. The CDR3 is made up of 11 amino acids. Germline CDR1 reads SGHNT; CDR2 reads YYREEE (reference sequence). CDR3 loop: CASSFNTEAFF. The CDR3 coding sequence is TGTGCCAGCAGTTTTAACACTGAAGCTTTCTTT.

This chain joins TRBV7-2 and TRBJ2-5; D is uncertain. Germline-derived CDR1 and CDR2 are SGHTA and FQGNSA. Trimming left V 4 bases short and J 3 bases short, with 9 bases between. The CDR3 spans 13 residues. The CDR3 DNA reads TGTGCCAGCAGCTCAGACATAAAAGAGACCCAGTACTTC. Translated, it gives CASSSDIKETQYF.

The rearrangement links TRBV7-9 to TRBJ1-2; no reliable D call. The CDR3 has 12 residues. Trimming cost V 5 bases and J 4 bases, with 8 bases left between them. Germline V gene sequence: CDR1 SEHNR, CDR2 FQNEAQ (reference sequence). CDR3 in amino acids: CASSRDTYGYTF. The DNA for the CDR3 is TGTGCCAGCAGCCGTGACACCTATGGCTACACCTTC.